The present T cell receptor beta chain was sequenced within a study of cytomegalovirus exposure and HLA in healthy donors. The primer mix had 60 Vbeta and 13 Jbeta primers. The authors' processing: Tens of millions of unique TCR beta chains, 10 million to 13 million of them shared, were counted by a later analysis. Using immunoSEQ multiplex PCR, the repertoire was profiled, and TCRdb retains in-frame clones only, with some absent. Clone size and V and J calls were adopted from that table, with D and trimming inferred from the DNA. This table has approximately 100,000 clones, roughly 85% appearing once. The origin of this receptor is a woman aged 35 to 49 in good health and CMV-seronegative. What was sequenced was PBMCs.

The CDR3 nucleotides read TGTGCCAGCAGCTCCACAACTCCGACAGGCCAGGGCGGCTACACCTTC. Translation: CASSSTTPTGQGGYTF. The chain combines TRBV7-6 with TRBJ1-2, with a possible D match to TRBD1 (6 bases). Looked up from germline, CDR1 is SGHVS and CDR2 is FNYEAQ. This CDR3 spans 16 amino acids. Trimming removed 4 bases at V and 8 bases at J, with 23 bases between.